This passage covers 9 T cell receptor beta chains from one sample sequenced in a study of naive and memory T cell subsets. The SP2 primer and nested alpha and beta constant region primers amplified ligated cDNA in four rounds. Via MiXCR, TCRdb re-called the 5' RACE reads, giving one row per CDR3 protein. In the table there are more than 60,000 distinct CDR3 sequences, more than 6% of which are singletons. The library had UMIs added by 3' ligation of an oligonucleotide to TCR cDNA. Receptor source: a female donor in good health.

This clonotype has a handful of counts. In nucleotides, the CDR3 is TGTGCCATCAGTGAGGCGGTGAACACTGAAGCTTTCTTT. This sequence encodes CAISEAVNTEAFF. This chain connects TRBV10-3 to TRBJ1-1; D unclear. The CDR3 covers 13 residues. V shed 2 bases and J shed 0 bases, with 4 bases lying between them. Per the germline V gene, CDR1 is ENHRY and CDR2 is SYGVKD.

This clonotype was counted between two and nine times. The rearrangement uses TRBV6-6 and TRBJ1-1; D might be TRBD1 (6 bases). The germline gives CDR1 MNHNY, CDR2 SVGAGI (reference sequence). The CDR3 is 14 residues long. CDR3 protein: CVLGGGASNTEAFF. Written as DNA, the CDR3 is TGTGTCCTCGGGGGGGGGGCGTCGAACACTGAAGCTTTCTTT.

The V and J genes are TRBV27 and TRBJ2-1; D unclear. Per the germline V gene, CDR1 is MNHEY and CDR2 is SMNVEV (reference sequence). The CDR3 totals 19 residues. The V and J ends lost 0 bases and 2 bases respectively, with 20 bases between them. CDR3 nucleotide sequence: TGTGCCAGCAGTTTATCCTCTTCTGCTCTACGGGTCCCCTACAATGAGCAGTTCTTC. This sequence encodes CASSLSSSALRVPYNEQFF.

This clonotype was picked up many times. This rearrangement joins TRBV20-1 to TRBJ2-7, with D maybe TRBD1 (6 bases). The CDR3 has 14 amino acids. Per the germline V gene, CDR1 is DFQATT and CDR2 is SNEGSKA (reference sequence). Deletions cut 5 bases from V and 0 bases from J, with 14 bases between. This CDR3 is CSAWTDSRSYEQYF. The CDR3, as DNA: TGCAGTGCTTGGACGGACAGTCGCTCCTACGAGCAGTACTTC.

Only a few counts were recorded for this clonotype. V and J are TRBV2 and TRBJ2-1; D possibly uses TRBD1 or TRBD2 (5 bases each). This CDR3 spans 14 amino acids. Trimming pared 7 bases from V and 3 bases from J, leaving 13 bases between. CDR1 SNHLY and CDR2 FYNNEI come from the germline V gene. The CDR3 region is CASKWDGNYNEQFF. Here the CDR3 DNA reads TGTGCCAGCAAATGGGACGGAAACTACAATGAGCAGTTCTTC.

This clonotype was seen only a few times. This chain links TRBV19 with TRBJ2-7; TRBD1 might be the D (6 bases). Germline V gives CDR1 LNHDA, CDR2 SQIVND (reference sequence). The V end lost 1 base, the J end lost 0 bases, and 7 bases lay between the germline ends. CDR3 size: 14 residues. The CDR3, as DNA: TGTGCCAGTAGTATAGGACAGGCCTCCTACGAGCAGTACTTC. Its protein is CASSIGQASYEQYF.

This clonotype came up a few times. The V gene is TRBV29-1, the J gene TRBJ1-1, with D unresolved. CDR1 SQVTM and CDR2 ANQGSEA come from the germline V gene. Trimming took off 2 bases at V and 0 bases at J, with 10 bases between the two ends. This CDR3 spans 14 amino acids. CDR3 loop: CSVESAAMNTEAFF. DNA for the CDR3: TGCAGCGTTGAATCGGCAGCAATGAACACTGAAGCTTTCTTT.

In this sample, this clonotype turned up many times. The chain combines TRBV20-1 with TRBJ1-5, with D perhaps TRBD1 (6 bases). The CDR3 runs 14 residues. The germline V and J ends were trimmed by 6 bases and 2 bases, with 14 bases remaining between them. CDR1 is DFQATT, CDR2 SNEGSKA, per germline (reference sequence). In DNA form, the CDR3 reads TGCAGTGCCCTCAGGGGCTCGGGCAATCAGCCCCAGCATTTT. It specifies CSALRGSGNQPQHF.

This clonotype was counted many times. This chain connects TRBV6-5 to TRBJ1-2, with D possibly matching TRBD1 (5 bases). The V end was cut by 3 bases, the J end by 2 bases, with 10 bases between. Germline CDR1 reads MNHEY; CDR2 reads SVGAGI. This CDR3 spans 14 amino acids. The CDR3, as DNA: TGTGCCAGCAGTTATCAGGGAGAGAACTATGGCTACACCTTC. This sequence encodes CASSYQGENYGYTF.